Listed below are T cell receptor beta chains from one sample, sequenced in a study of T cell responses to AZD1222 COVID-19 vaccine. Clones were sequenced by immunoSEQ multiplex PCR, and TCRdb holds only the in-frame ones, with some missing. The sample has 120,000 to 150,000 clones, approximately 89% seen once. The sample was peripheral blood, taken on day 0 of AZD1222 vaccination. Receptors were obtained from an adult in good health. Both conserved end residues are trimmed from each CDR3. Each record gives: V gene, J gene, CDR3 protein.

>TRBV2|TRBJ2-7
ASRPYASGGREEQY
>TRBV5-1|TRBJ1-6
ASSPKTGTEDSPLH
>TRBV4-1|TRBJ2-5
ASSLRDSRQETQY
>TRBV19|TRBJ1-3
ASSMTRSGNTIY
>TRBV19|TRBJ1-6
ASSHIGPGTSYSPLH
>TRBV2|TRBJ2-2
ASTLGRGNTGELF
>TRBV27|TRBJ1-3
ASTSSGAGNTIY
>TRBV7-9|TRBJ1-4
ASSPQSSTNEKLF
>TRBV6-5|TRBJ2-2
ASRDRGESGELF
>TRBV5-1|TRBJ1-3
ASSSQNSGNTIY
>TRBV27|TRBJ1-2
ASSFWRAGSHGYT
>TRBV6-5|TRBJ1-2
ASSLFRGRGYT
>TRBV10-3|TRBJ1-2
AISEPTGQGAYGYT
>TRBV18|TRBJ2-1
ASSTPRTLAFEQF
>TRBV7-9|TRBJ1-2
ASSSDLRDGYT
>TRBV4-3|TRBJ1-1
ASSQEEGATEAF
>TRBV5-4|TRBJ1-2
ASSPSRTGLYGYT
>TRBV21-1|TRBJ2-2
ASSKLGISGYGLF
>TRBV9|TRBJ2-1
ASSVGDRGYSEQF
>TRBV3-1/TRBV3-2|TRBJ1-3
ASSRPRRESSGNTIY
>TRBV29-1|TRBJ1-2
SGGGDYGYT
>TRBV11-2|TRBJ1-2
ASSPSGEGGDGYT
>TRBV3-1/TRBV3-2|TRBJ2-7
ASSQGGSPYEQY
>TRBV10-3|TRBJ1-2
AISGGVAAVNYGYT
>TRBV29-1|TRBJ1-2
SAPEGGTYGYT
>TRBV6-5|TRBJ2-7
ASSLRREQY
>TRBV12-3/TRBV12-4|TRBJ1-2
ASSLQGVYGYT
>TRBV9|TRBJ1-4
ASTQGTTNEKLF
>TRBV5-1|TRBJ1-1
ASSFQEAF
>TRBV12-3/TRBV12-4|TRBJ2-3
ASGTPSTDTQY
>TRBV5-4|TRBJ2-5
ASRDRDSGQETQY
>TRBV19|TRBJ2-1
ASSPPPGQGARNEQF
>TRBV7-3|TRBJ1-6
ASSFAEGSPLH
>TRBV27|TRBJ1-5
ASTASGPGQPQH
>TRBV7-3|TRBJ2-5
ASSPQRGGQETQY
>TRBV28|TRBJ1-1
ASSFGQGITEAF
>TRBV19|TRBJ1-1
ASKRTSGAAENTEAF
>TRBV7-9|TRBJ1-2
ASSSGRDRAYGYT
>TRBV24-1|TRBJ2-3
ATSADRGPDTQY
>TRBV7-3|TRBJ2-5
ASSLTGLAVETQY
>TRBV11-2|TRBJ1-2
ASSFFGVSGGYT
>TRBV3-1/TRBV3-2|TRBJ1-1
ASSQERGTKAF
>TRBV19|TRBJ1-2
ASSPLTETLNYGYT
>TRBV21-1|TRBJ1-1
ASRPPRGGAF
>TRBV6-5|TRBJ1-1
ASNPIQRQNTEAF
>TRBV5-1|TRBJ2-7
ASSFGTGGSYEQY